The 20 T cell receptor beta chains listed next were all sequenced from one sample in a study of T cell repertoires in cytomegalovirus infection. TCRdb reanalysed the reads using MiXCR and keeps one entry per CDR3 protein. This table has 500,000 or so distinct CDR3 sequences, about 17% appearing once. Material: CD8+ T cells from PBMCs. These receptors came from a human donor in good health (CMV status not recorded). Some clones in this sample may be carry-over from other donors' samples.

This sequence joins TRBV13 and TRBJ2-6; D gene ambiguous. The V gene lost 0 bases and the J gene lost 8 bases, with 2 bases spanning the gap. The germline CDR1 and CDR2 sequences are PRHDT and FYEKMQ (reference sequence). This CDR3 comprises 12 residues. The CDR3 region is CASSLGPNVLTF. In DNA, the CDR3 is TGTGCCAGCAGCTTAGGGCCCAACGTCCTGACTTTC.

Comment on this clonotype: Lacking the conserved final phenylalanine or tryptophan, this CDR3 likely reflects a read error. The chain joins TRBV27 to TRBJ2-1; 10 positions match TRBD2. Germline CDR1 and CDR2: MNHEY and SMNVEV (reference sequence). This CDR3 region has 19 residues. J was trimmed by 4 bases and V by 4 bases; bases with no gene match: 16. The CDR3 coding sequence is TGTGCCAGCAGTTCTAGCGGGGGCCATCCGACCTTCCAATACAATGAGCAGTTCTTA. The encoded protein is CASSSSGGHPTFQYNEQFL.

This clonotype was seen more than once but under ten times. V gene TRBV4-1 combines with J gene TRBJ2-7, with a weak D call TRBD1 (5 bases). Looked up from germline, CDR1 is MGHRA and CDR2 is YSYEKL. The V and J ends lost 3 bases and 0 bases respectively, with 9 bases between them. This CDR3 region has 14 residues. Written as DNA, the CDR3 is TGCGCCAGCAGCCAGGGGCCCCGCTCCTACGAGCAGTACTTC. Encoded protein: CASSQGPRSYEQYF.

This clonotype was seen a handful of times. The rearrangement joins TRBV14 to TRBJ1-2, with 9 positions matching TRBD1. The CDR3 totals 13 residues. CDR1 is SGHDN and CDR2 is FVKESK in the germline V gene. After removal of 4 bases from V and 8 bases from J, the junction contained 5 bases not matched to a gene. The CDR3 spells CASSRTGARGYTF. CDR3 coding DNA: TGTGCCAGCAGCCGGACAGGGGCGCGAGGCTACACCTTC.

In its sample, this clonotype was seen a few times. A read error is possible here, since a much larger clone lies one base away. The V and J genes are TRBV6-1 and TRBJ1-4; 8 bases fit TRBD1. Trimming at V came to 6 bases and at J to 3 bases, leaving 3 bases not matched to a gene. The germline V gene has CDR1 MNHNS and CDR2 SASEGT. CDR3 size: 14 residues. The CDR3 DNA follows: TGTGCCAGCAGGGACAGGGCGGCTAATGAAAAACTGTTTTTT. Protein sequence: CASRDRAANEKLFF.

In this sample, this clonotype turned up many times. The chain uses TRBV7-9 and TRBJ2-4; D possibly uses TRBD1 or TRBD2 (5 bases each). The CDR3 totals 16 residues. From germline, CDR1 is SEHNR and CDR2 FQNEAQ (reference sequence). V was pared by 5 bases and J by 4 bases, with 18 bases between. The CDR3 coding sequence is TGTGCCAGCAGCCCTGGGACCGTAGGTGGGAAAAACATTCAGTACTTC. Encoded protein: CASSPGTVGGKNIQYF.

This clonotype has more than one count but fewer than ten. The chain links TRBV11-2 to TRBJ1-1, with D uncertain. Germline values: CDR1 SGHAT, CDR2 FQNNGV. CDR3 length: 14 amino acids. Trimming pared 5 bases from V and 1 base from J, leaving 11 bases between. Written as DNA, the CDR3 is TGTGCCAGCAGCCCCCGGTCCACGAACACTGAAGCTTTCTTT. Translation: CASSPRSTNTEAFF.

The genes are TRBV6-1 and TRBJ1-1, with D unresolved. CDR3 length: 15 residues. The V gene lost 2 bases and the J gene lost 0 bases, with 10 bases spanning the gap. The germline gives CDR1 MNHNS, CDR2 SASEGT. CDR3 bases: TGTGCCAGCAGTGAAAGGGTCCTCATGAACACTGAAGCTTTCTTT. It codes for CASSERVLMNTEAFF.

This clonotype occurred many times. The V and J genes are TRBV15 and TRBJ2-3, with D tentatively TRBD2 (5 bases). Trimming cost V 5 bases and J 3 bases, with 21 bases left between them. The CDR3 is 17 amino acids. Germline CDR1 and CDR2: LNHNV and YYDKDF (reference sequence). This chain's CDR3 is CATSENPRRGKTDTQYF. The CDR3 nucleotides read TGTGCCACCAGCGAAAATCCTAGAAGAGGGAAGACAGATACGCAGTATTTT. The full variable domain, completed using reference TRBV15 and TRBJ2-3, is DAMVIQNPRYQVTQFGKPVTLSCSQTLNHNVMYWYQQKSSQAPKLLFHYYDKDFNNEADTPDNFQSRRPNTSFCFLDIRSPGLGDTAMYLCATSENPRRGKTDTQYFGPGTRLTVL.

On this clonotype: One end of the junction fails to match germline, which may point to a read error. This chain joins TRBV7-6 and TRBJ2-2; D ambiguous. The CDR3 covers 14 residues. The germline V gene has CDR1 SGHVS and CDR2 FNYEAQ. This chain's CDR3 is CASSTDTLTGELFF. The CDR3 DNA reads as TGTGCTAGCAGCACCGACACCCTCACCGGGGAGCTGTTTTTT.

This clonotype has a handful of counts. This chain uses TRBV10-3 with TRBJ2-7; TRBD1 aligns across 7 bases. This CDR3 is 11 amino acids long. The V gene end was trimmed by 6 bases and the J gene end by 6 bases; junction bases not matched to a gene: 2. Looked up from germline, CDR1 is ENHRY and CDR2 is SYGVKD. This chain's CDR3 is CAISTGAEQYF. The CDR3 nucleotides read TGTGCCATCAGCACAGGGGCCGAGCAGTACTTC.

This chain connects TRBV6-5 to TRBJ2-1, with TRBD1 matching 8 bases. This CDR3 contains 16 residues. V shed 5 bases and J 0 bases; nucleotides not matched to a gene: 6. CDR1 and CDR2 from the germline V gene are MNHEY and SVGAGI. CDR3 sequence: CASSLYRGFSYNEQFF. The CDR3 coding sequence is TGTGCCAGCAGTCTCTACAGGGGGTTCTCCTACAATGAGCAGTTCTTC.

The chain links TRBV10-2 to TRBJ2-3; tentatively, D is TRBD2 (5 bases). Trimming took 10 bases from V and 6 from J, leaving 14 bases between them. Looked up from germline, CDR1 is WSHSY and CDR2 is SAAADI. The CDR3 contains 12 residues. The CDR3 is CATEGMGDTQYF. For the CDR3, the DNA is TGCGCCACCGAGGGTATGGGGGATACGCAGTATTTT.

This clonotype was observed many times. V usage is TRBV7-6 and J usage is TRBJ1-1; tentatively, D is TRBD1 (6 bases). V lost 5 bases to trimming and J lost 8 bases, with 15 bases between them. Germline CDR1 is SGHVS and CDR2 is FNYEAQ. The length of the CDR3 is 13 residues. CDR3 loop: CASSQAFGTEAFF. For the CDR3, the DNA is TGTGCCAGCAGCCAGGCCTTTGGGACAGAAGCTTTCTTT.

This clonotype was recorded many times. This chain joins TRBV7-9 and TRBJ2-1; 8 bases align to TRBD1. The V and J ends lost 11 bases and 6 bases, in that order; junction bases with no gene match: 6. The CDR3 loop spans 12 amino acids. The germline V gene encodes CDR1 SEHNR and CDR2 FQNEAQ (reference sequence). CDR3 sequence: CAGRTGPNEQFF. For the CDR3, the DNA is TGTGCCGGGAGGACAGGGCCCAATGAGCAGTTCTTC.

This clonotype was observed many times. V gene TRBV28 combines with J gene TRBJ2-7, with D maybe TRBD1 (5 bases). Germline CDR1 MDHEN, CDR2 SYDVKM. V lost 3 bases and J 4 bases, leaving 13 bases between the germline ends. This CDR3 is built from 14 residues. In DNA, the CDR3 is TGTGCCAGCAGTTTCAGCCAGGGCGTTTACGAGCAGTACTTC. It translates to CASSFSQGVYEQYF.

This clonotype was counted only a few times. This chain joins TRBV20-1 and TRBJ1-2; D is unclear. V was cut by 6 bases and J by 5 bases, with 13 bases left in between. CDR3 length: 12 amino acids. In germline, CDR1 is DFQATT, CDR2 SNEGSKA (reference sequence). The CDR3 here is CSAPREMYGYTF. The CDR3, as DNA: TGCAGTGCCCCCCGGGAAATGTATGGCTACACCTTC.

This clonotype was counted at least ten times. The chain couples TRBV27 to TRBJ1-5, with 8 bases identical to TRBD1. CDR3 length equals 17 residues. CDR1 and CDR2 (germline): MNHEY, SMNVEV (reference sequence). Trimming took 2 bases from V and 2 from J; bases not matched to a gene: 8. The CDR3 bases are TGTGCCAGCAGTTTACTCCCCGGGACAGGAGGCAATCAGCCCCAGCATTTT. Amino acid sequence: CASSLLPGTGGNQPQHF.

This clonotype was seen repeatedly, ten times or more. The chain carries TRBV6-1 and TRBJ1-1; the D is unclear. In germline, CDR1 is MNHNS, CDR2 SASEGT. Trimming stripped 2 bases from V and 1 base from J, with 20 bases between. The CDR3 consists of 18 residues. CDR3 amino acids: CASSELAGRTLTNTEAFF. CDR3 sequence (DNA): TGTGCCAGCAGTGAACTGGCAGGTAGAACTTTAACGAACACTGAAGCTTTCTTT.

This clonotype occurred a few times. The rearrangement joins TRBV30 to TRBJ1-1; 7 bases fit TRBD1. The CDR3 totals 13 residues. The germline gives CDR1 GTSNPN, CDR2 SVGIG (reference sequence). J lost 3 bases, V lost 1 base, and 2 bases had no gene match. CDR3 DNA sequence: TGTGCCTGGAGTGCTACAGGGGACACTGAAGCTTTCTTT. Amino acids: CAWSATGDTEAFF.